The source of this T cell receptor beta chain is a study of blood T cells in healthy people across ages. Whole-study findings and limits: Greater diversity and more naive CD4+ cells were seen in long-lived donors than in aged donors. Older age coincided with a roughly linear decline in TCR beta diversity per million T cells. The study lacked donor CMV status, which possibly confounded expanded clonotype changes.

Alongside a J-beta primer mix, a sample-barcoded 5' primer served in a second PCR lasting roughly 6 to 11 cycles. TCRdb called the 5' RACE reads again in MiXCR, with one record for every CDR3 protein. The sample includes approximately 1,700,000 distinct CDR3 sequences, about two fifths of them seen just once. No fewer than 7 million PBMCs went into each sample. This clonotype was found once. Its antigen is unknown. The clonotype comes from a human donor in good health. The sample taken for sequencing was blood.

The CDR3 region has the DNA TGTGCCAGCAGCTTAGCGGGTTCGCGGGAAGGGGAGCTGTTTTTT. Translated: CASSLAGSREGELFF. The chain employs TRBV7-2 and TRBJ2-2; possibly TRBD2 for D (6 bases). Trimming left V 0 bases short and J 8 bases short, with 13 bases between. The CDR3 spans 15 residues. The V gene's germline CDR1 is SGHTA and CDR2 FQGNSA. Full variable domain (remainder filled in from reference TRBV7-2 and TRBJ2-2): GAGVSQSPSNKVTEKGKDVELRCDPISGHTALYWYRQSLGQGLEFLIYFQGNSAPDKSGLPSDRFSAERTGGSVSTLTIQRTQQEDSAVYLCASSLAGSREGELFFGEGSRLTVL.